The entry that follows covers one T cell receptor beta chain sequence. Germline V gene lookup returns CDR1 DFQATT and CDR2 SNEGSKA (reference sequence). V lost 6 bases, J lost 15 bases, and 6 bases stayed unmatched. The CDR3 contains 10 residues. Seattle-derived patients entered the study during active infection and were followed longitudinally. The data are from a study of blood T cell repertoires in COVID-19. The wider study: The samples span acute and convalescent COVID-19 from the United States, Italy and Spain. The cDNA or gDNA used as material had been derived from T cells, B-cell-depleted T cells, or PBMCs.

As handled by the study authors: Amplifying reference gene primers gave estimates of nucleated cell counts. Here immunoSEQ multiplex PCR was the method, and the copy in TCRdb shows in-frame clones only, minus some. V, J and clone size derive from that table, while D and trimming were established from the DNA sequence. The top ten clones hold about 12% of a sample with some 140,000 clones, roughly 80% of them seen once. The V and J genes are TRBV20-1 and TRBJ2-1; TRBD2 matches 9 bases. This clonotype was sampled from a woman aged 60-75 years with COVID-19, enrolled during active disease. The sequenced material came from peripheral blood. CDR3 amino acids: CSAQGLAAFF. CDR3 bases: TGCAGTGCCCAGGGACTAGCCGCGTTCTTC.